The 30 T cell receptor beta chains presented below share a single source sample, sequenced in a study of T cell repertoires in cytomegalovirus infection. TCRdb reprocessed the reads via MiXCR and lists one record per CDR3 protein. The sample has some 220,000 distinct CDR3 sequences, roughly 34% seen once. Their target antigens are unknown. The source material was CD8+ T cells from cultured PBMCs, sampled from culture after CMV antigen stimulation. The origin of the receptors is a human donor in good health (CMV status not recorded). Some clones in this sample may be carry-over from other donors' samples.

The rearrangement uses TRBV19 and TRBJ1-2, with 9 bases aligning to TRBD1. Trimming removed 5 bases from V and 5 bases from J; junction bases left unmatched: 9. CDR3 size: 15 residues. CDR1 is LNHDA and CDR2 is SQIVND in the germline V gene (reference sequence). The CDR3 loop is CASSSRTGVLYGYTF. In nucleotides, the CDR3 is TGTGCCAGTAGTTCCAGGACAGGGGTTTTATATGGCTACACCTTC.

The sample holds a few counts of this clonotype. The rearrangement joins TRBV11-2 to TRBJ2-2, with D maybe TRBD1 (5 bases). CDR3 length: 14 residues. Trimming removed 2 bases at V and 4 bases at J, with 8 bases between. Germline V gene lookup returns CDR1 SGHAT and CDR2 FQNNGV. In nucleotides, the CDR3 is TGTGCCAGCAGCTTACAGGGTCCCACCGGGGAGCTGTTTTTT. It encodes CASSLQGPTGELFF.

The J gene is TRBJ2-2, the V gene TRBV7-6; 10 positions agree with TRBD1. The CDR3 is 17 residues long. Losses at the gene ends were 5 bases for V and 4 bases for J; bases not matched to a gene: 10. CDR1 and CDR2 (germline): SGHVS, FNYEAQ. CDR3 amino acids: CASSVTGTGVITGELFF. Written as DNA, the CDR3 is TGTGCCAGCAGCGTAACCGGGACAGGGGTAATCACCGGGGAGCTGTTTTTT.

This chain links TRBV19 with TRBJ1-2, with D possibly being TRBD1 (6 bases). Germline lookup yields CDR1 LNHDA and CDR2 SQIVND (reference sequence). Trimming removed 6 bases from V and 4 bases from J, with 21 bases in between. The CDR3 totals 16 residues. The CDR3 DNA sequence: TGTGCCAGTAGCCCCCAAGGCCCCTCAGGGGCCTATGGCTACACCTTC. Translating gives CASSPQGPSGAYGYTF.

V is TRBV27 and J is TRBJ2-3; 11 bases agree with TRBD2. CDR3 length: 18 residues. CDR1 is MNHEY and CDR2 is SMNVEV in the germline V gene (reference sequence). Trimming took 0 bases from V and 2 from J; bases not matched to a gene: 7. The DNA of the CDR3 is TGTGCCAGCAGTTTATCGTTTAGCGGGAGGGCCTTCACAGATACGCAGTATTTT. Its protein product is CASSLSFSGRAFTDTQYF.

The chain is built from TRBV7-8 and TRBJ1-3; the match to TRBD1 covers 9 bases. This CDR3 has 16 residues. Germline V gives CDR1 SGHVS, CDR2 FQNEAQ. Trimming removed 6 bases from V and 2 bases from J; junction bases left unmatched: 8. The CDR3, as DNA: TGTGCCAGCAGACCGCCGGGACAGGGAGCTGGAAACACCATATATTTT. This encodes CASRPPGQGAGNTIYF.

The V call is TRBV9, the J call TRBJ2-7, with 11 bases matching TRBD1. Trimming cost V 5 bases and J 1 base; bases outside gene matches: 5. Germline V lookup: CDR1 SGDLS, CDR2 YYNGEE. The CDR3 is 15 residues long. In DNA, the CDR3 is TGTGCCAGCAGTCGGACAGGGGGCAATTCCTACGAGCAGTACTTC. Its protein is CASSRTGGNSYEQYF.

The chain combines TRBV6-5 with TRBJ2-1; tentatively, D is TRBD2 (5 bases). Germline V gene lookup returns CDR1 MNHEY and CDR2 SVGAGI. V lost 5 bases, J lost 6 bases, and 11 bases lay in between. The CDR3 totals 13 residues. In DNA form, the CDR3 reads TGTGCCAGCAGTAGCCCGGGAAGCAATGAGCAGTTCTTC. Residues: CASSSPGSNEQFF.

The rearrangement joins TRBV12-3 or TRBV12-4 to TRBJ1-5, with 7 bases lining up with TRBD1. CDR3 length equals 16 residues. After removal of 8 bases from V and 5 bases from J, the junction contained 15 bases not matched to a gene. The CDR3 nucleotides are TGTGCCAGCCAAATCGCAAACAGGGGCAGAGATCAGCCCCAGCATTTT. Protein: CASQIANRGRDQPQHF.

V gene TRBV27 combines with J gene TRBJ2-3; 7 nucleotides line up with TRBD2. CDR3 length: 14 residues. Trimming cost V 5 bases and J 0 bases; bases outside gene matches: 2. Germline lookup yields CDR1 MNHEY and CDR2 SMNVEV (reference sequence). The CDR3 DNA is TGTGCCAGCAGTCGGGGGGTTAGCACAGATACGCAGTATTTT. It specifies CASSRGVSTDTQYF.

The rearrangement uses TRBV28 and TRBJ2-7, with D unresolved. This CDR3 is 14 amino acids long. The germline CDR1 and CDR2 sequences are MDHEN and SYDVKM. V lost 2 bases and J 7 bases, leaving 15 bases between the germline ends. The CDR3: CASSLHVLAWEQYF. In DNA form, the CDR3 reads TGTGCCAGCAGTTTACACGTTTTGGCCTGGGAGCAGTACTTC.

The rearrangement links TRBV7-6 to TRBJ1-3; D call uncertain. Trimming removed 8 bases from V and 3 bases from J, with 11 bases in between. The CDR3 covers 13 residues. Looked up from germline, CDR1 is SGHVS and CDR2 is FNYEAQ. CDR3 loop: CASGASGGNTIYF. CDR3 in DNA: TGTGCCAGCGGCGCCTCCGGTGGAAACACCATATATTTT.

The rearrangement links TRBV20-1 to TRBJ2-3; 14 bases are a match to TRBD2. Germline CDR1 and CDR2: DFQATT and SNEGSKA (reference sequence). The CDR3 is 16 amino acids. With 1 base clipped from V and 2 bases from J, the junction kept 2 bases outside the gene matches. For the CDR3, the DNA is TGCAGTGCTAGAGGGACTAGCGGGAGGAACACAGATACGCAGTATTTT. Translation: CSARGTSGRNTDTQYF.

This clonotype occurred a few times. The chain couples TRBV7-4 to TRBJ1-2; 7 nucleotides align to TRBD1. The CDR3 covers 15 residues. Trimming took 5 bases from V and 6 from J; bases not matched to a gene: 12. In germline, CDR1 is SGHVT, CDR2 SQSDAQ. The CDR3 sequence is CASSRGPQGRHGYTF. CDR3 nucleotide sequence: TGTGCCAGCAGCCGAGGACCACAGGGGAGGCATGGCTACACCTTC.

The CDR3 sequence: CSVWRDTQYF. The CDR3 region has the DNA TGCAGTGTCTGGCGCGATACGCAGTATTTT. The J gene is TRBJ2-3, the V gene TRBV29-1; D not resolved. The CDR3 spans 10 residues. CDR1 and CDR2 from the germline V gene are SQVTM and ANQGSEA.

This sequence joins TRBV7-9 and TRBJ2-3, with TRBD2 matching over 9 bases. The CDR3 is 15 amino acids. V lost 3 bases and J lost 4; bases outside the gene matches: 5. Germline V gene sequence: CDR1 SEHNR, CDR2 FQNEAQ (reference sequence). Written as DNA, the CDR3 is TGTGCCAGCAGCTTTAGCGGGAGTTCAGCAGATACGCAGTATTTT. Its protein product is CASSFSGSSADTQYF.

In its sample, this clonotype was seen once. V usage is TRBV7-8 and J usage is TRBJ2-5; D might be TRBD1 (5 bases). Looked up from germline, CDR1 is SGHVS and CDR2 is FQNEAQ. The CDR3 has 14 residues. V lost 7 bases to trimming and J lost 8 bases, with 20 bases between them. This chain's CDR3 is CASMLRVGQGTQYF. The CDR3 nucleotides read TGTGCCAGCATGCTCCGAGTTGGACAAGGAACCCAGTACTTC. The complete variable domain, with remaining parts taken from reference TRBV7-8 and TRBJ2-5, reads GAGVSQSPRYKVAKRGQDVALRCDPISGHVSLFWYQQALGQGPEFLTYFQNEAQLDKSGLPSDRFFAERPEGSVSTLKIQRTQQEDSAVYLCASMLRVGQGTQYFGPGTRLLVL.

This clonotype was observed at least ten times. The J gene is TRBJ2-2, the V gene TRBV7-8; D is unclear. The CDR3 runs 14 residues. V lost 5 bases and J 2 bases, leaving 9 bases between the germline ends. CDR1 and CDR2 from the germline V gene are SGHVS and FQNEAQ. The CDR3 here is CASSLRSNTGELFF. CDR3 DNA sequence: TGTGCCAGCAGCCTAAGATCCAACACCGGGGAGCTGTTTTTT.

The chain uses TRBV20-1 and TRBJ1-4; 7 positions agree with TRBD1. This CDR3 contains 14 residues. Trimming cost V 4 bases and J 8 bases; bases outside gene matches: 10. Germline lookup yields CDR1 DFQATT and CDR2 SNEGSKA (reference sequence). The CDR3 is CSAKSYRGREKLFF. CDR3 in DNA: TGCAGTGCTAAATCGTACAGGGGAAGAGAAAAACTGTTTTTT.

This clonotype came up a few times. V is TRBV19 and J is TRBJ1-5; D perhaps matches TRBD1 (6 bases). The CDR3 is made up of 15 amino acids. Trimming removed 11 bases at V and 0 bases at J, with 17 bases between. CDR1 and CDR2 (germline): LNHDA, SQIVND (reference sequence). The DNA for the CDR3 is TGTGCCTGCGTCCGGACAGCGGATAGCAATCAGCCCCAGCATTTT. Translated: CACVRTADSNQPQHF.

In its sample, this clonotype was seen a few times. The genes are TRBV15 and TRBJ2-1; TRBD1 might be the D (6 bases). CDR3 size: 14 residues. Trimming cost V 0 bases and J 9 bases, with 12 bases left between them. CDR1 is LNHNV and CDR2 is YYDKDF in the germline V gene (reference sequence). This chain's CDR3 is CATSRDRTVVEQFF. The CDR3 DNA is TGTGCCACCAGCAGAGATAGGACAGTGGTTGAGCAGTTCTTC.

This clonotype was recorded once. The chain has TRBV20-1 and TRBJ2-3; D is ambiguous. The V end was cut by 3 bases, the J end by 6 bases, with 7 bases between. Per germline, CDR1 DFQATT and CDR2 SNEGSKA (reference sequence). The CDR3 totals 11 residues. The chain's CDR3 is CSASEADTQYF. CDR3 coding DNA: TGCAGTGCTAGCGAGGCGGATACGCAGTATTTT.

V and J are TRBV7-3 and TRBJ2-3; 12 bases map to TRBD2. The CDR3 extends over 16 amino acids. Germline V lookup: CDR1 SGHTA, CDR2 FQGTGA. V shed 5 bases and J 1 base; nucleotides not matched to a gene: 4. CDR3 residues: CASSTTSGGRTDTQYF. The DNA for the CDR3 is TGTGCCAGCAGCACTACTAGCGGGGGGCGCACAGATACGCAGTATTTT.

This clonotype has just a few counts. V usage is TRBV10-3 and J usage is TRBJ2-7; D unclear. V lost 4 bases, J lost 9 bases, and 10 bases lay in between. In germline, CDR1 is ENHRY, CDR2 SYGVKD. This CDR3 spans 11 amino acids. This CDR3 is CAISAGSGQYF. In DNA, the CDR3 is TGTGCCATCAGTGCCGGGTCGGGGCAGTACTTC.

This clonotype has at least ten counts. The V gene is TRBV7-9, the J gene TRBJ2-5; 9 bases align to TRBD2. V dropped 6 bases and J dropped 1; count of bases not matched to a gene: 6. Per germline, CDR1 SEHNR and CDR2 FQNEAQ (reference sequence). The CDR3 loop spans 15 amino acids. The CDR3 reads CASSTSGRLQETQYF. The CDR3 nucleotides are TGTGCCAGCAGTACGAGCGGGAGGCTCCAAGAGACCCAGTACTTC.

This clonotype was counted many times. The chain carries TRBV12-3 or TRBV12-4 and TRBJ2-5; 7 bases map to TRBD1. J lost 4 bases, V lost 6 bases, and 29 bases had no gene match. The CDR3 is 21 amino acids. The CDR3 DNA reads as TGTGCCAGCAGCATACGGACGACAGGGTTTGGTTTCGGCTCAAGAGGAGAGACCCAGTACTTC. Protein product: CASSIRTTGFGFGSRGETQYF.

The chain combines TRBV7-6 with TRBJ2-7; TRBD2 aligns across 11 bases. Germline values: CDR1 SGHVS, CDR2 FNYEAQ. The CDR3 is made up of 15 amino acids. With 3 bases clipped from V and 3 bases from J, the junction kept 4 bases outside the gene matches. The CDR3 DNA reads as TGTGCCAGCAGCTTCGGTGGGACTAGCGGCTACGAGCAGTACTTC. Its protein product is CASSFGGTSGYEQYF.

This clonotype was detected ten times or more. J is TRBJ2-1 and V is TRBV7-3; the match to TRBD2 covers 8 bases. Germline V gives CDR1 SGHTA, CDR2 FQGTGA. V shed 5 bases and J 9 bases; nucleotides not matched to a gene: 6. The length of the CDR3 is 13 residues. In DNA, the CDR3 is TGTGCCAGCAGCAAACGGACTAGCTCTGAGCAGTTCTTC. As protein: CASSKRTSSEQFF.

This rearrangement joins TRBV28 to TRBJ2-1, with unresolved D. CDR1 is MDHEN, CDR2 SYDVKM, per germline. The germline V and J ends were trimmed by 2 bases and 13 bases, with 12 bases remaining between them. CDR3 length: 12 amino acids. CDR3 residues: CASSLGIGVQFF. In DNA, the CDR3 is TGTGCCAGCAGTTTAGGGATCGGAGTCCAGTTCTTC. Drawing the rest from reference TRBV28 and TRBJ2-1, the complete variable domain is DVKVTQSSRYLVKRTGEKVFLECVQDMDHENMFWYRQDPGLGLRLIYFSYDVKMKEKGDIPEGYSVSREKKERFSLILESASTNQTSMYLCASSLGIGVQFFGPGTRLTVL.

The rearrangement uses TRBV2 and TRBJ1-2; the D gene is possibly TRBD1 (5 bases). The germline V gene encodes CDR1 SNHLY and CDR2 FYNNEI. The CDR3 is made up of 17 amino acids. The germline V and J ends were trimmed by 6 bases and 0 bases, with 20 bases remaining between them. Here the CDR3 reads CASSYNLRDVANYGYTF. The CDR3 DNA is TGTGCCAGCAGCTATAACCTTAGGGACGTCGCTAACTATGGCTACACCTTC.